The subject of this entry is one T cell receptor (beta chain). V was trimmed by 5 bases and J by 4 bases, leaving 15 bases between them. Looked up from germline, CDR1 is SEHNR and CDR2 is FQNEAQ (reference sequence). The CDR3 is 15 amino acids. The sample belongs to a study of blood T cell repertoires in COVID-19. In the original workflow: Amplification with reference gene primers provided the estimates of nucleated cell counts. This table comes from immunoSEQ multiplex PCR, and its TCRdb copy is limited to in-frame clones, with some not included. Clone size and the V and J calls come from that table; the DNA yielded D and trimming. The repertoire has a few hundred thousand clones, over 75% of them found once; the top ten carry approximately 9.9%.

The rearrangement uses TRBV7-9 and TRBJ1-5; tentative D call: TRBD1 (5 bases). The sequence came from a woman aged 70-85 years with acute or convalescent COVID-19. The sample consisted of peripheral blood. The CDR3 spells CASSPGAGKNQPQHF. For the CDR3, the DNA is TGTGCCAGCAGCCCTGGCGCAGGGAAAAATCAGCCCCAGCATTTT.